This record covers a single T cell receptor beta chain. Per the study methods: Reference gene primer amplification gave nucleated cell count estimates. TCRdb keeps only in-frame clones here, not all; method: immunoSEQ multiplex PCR. That table supplies the V and J calls and clone size; D and trimming were determined from the DNA. The profile shows about 33,000 clones, approximately 85% of them singletons. This sample was included in a study of blood T cell repertoires in COVID-19. Study-wide context: Samples taken during acute and convalescent COVID-19 were collected in the United States, Italy and Spain. In each case, the material was cDNA or gDNA derived from T cells, B-cell-depleted T cells, or PBMCs.

CDR1 is MNHEY and CDR2 is SMNVEV in the germline V gene (reference sequence). The germline V and J ends were trimmed by 2 bases and 5 bases, with 16 bases remaining between them. The CDR3 runs 15 residues. This TCR was sampled from a man between 60 and 70 years old with active COVID-19. This chain joins TRBV27 and TRBJ2-7, with D maybe TRBD2 (5 bases). The sample taken for sequencing was peripheral blood. The CDR3 sequence: CASSLIEGVPHEQYF. CDR3 bases: TGTGCCAGCAGTTTAATTGAGGGAGTCCCCCACGAGCAGTACTTC.